This T cell receptor beta chain is from a study of cytomegalovirus exposure and HLA in healthy donors. TCRdb's table, derived via immunoSEQ multiplex PCR, lists solely in-frame clones and lacks some. The table records over 200,000 clones, about nine tenths of them present only once. In germline, CDR1 is MGHDK, CDR2 SYGVNS. This CDR3 contains 15 residues. Trimming took 1 base from V and 3 from J, leaving 13 bases between them. The study, taken as a whole, reports: Researchers reported that a few CMV-associated chains were confirmed in vitro as CMV antigen-specific.

There are a few counts of this clone. Its specificity is not known. Sequenced sample: PBMCs. This TCR was recovered from a woman under 30 in good health and CMV-seropositive. The chain couples TRBV25-1 to TRBJ2-7; D gene unclear. The CDR3 loop reads CASSEFGQALYEQYF. The CDR3 DNA reads as TGTGCCAGCAGTGAATTTGGGCAGGCCCTCTACGAGCAGTACTTC.